This TCR beta chain originates from a study of T cells in Graves' hyperthyroidism and ophthalmopathy. RNA transcripts provided the source from which TCR beta CDR3 regions were amplified. First-round RT-PCR of the TCR CDR3 relied on the HTBI primer set. TCRdb recomputed calls from the multiplex PCR reads with MiXCR, one row per CDR3 protein. Of about 98,000 distinct CDR3 sequences listed, around 40% are singletons. This clonotype was recorded at least ten times. The CDR3 is made up of 18 amino acids. Germline CDR1 is LGHNA and CDR2 is YNFKEQ. V shed 3 bases and J 0 bases; nucleotides not matched to a gene: 5.

Sequenced material: peripheral blood or thyroid tissue (not recorded which). The receptor comes from a woman in her 30s with Graves' hyperthyroidism. The chain employs TRBV4-2 and TRBJ2-6; 10 bases are a match to TRBD2. CDR3 bases: TGTGCCAGCAGCCACCAAGCGGGAGGGAGCTCTGGGGCCAACGTCCTGACTTTC. Translation gives CASSHQAGGSSGANVLTF.